The 32 T cell receptor beta chains below were found in one sample sequenced in a study of T cells in Graves' hyperthyroidism and ophthalmopathy. Amplified TCR beta CDR3 regions came from RNA transcripts. The primer set for the first-round RT-PCR of the TCR CDR3 was HTBI. TCRdb used MiXCR to reprocess the multiplex PCR reads, holding one entry per CDR3 protein. The data show a few hundred thousand distinct CDR3 sequences, around 20% seen once. The specimen sequenced was blood. These receptors originate from a man between 18 and 29 years old with Graves' hyperthyroidism.

V gene TRBV7-2 combines with J gene TRBJ1-2, with 12 bases that match TRBD1. J lost 8 bases, V lost 4 bases, and 11 bases had no gene match. Germline V gives CDR1 SGHTA, CDR2 FQGNSA. The CDR3 extends over 16 amino acids. CDR3 nucleotide sequence: TGTGCCAGCAGCTACGCTATGGGACAGGGGGCGCGAGGCTACACCTTC. Amino acids: CASSYAMGQGARGYTF.

This clonotype was seen ten or more times. The rearrangement joins TRBV6-1 to TRBJ1-2; D perhaps matches TRBD1 (6 bases). The CDR3 consists of 16 residues. Germline V gene lookup returns CDR1 MNHNS and CDR2 SASEGT. V lost 6 bases and J 8 bases, leaving 25 bases between the germline ends. CDR3 nucleotides: TGTGCCAGCAGAAAAAGGTGGGACATCCCAGACGGGGGCTACACCTTC. Translated, it gives CASRKRWDIPDGGYTF.

This clonotype was observed at least ten times. This chain links TRBV25-1 with TRBJ1-3, with a tentative D call TRBD1 (6 bases). V was cut by 4 bases and J by 1 base, with 17 bases left in between. CDR1 is MGHDK and CDR2 is SYGVNS in the germline V gene. This CDR3 comprises 17 residues. The CDR3, as DNA: TGTGCCAGCAGTGTTACGAACAGGGAAATTTCTGGAAACACCATATATTTT. Protein: CASSVTNREISGNTIYF. Complete variable domain (other parts from reference TRBV25-1 and TRBJ1-3): EADIYQTPRYLVIGTGKKITLECSQTMGHDKMYWYQQDPGMELHLIHYSYGVNSTEKGDLSSESTVSRIRTEHFPLTLESARPSHTSQYLCASSVTNREISGNTIYFGEGSWLTVV.

On this clonotype: A read error is possible here, since a much larger clone lies one base away. This chain uses TRBV6-5 with TRBJ1-2, with D uncertain. Germline-derived CDR1 and CDR2 are MNHEY and SVGAGI. This CDR3 has 13 amino acids. Here the CDR3 DNA reads TGTGCCAGCTGTTACGATCAGAACTATGGCTACACCTTC. It encodes CASCYDQNYGYTF.

In its sample, this clonotype was seen many times. The rearrangement uses TRBV11-2 and TRBJ2-7; D uncertain. This CDR3 contains 14 residues. V gave up 5 bases and J gave up 3 bases, with 14 bases separating them. CDR1 SGHAT and CDR2 FQNNGV come from the germline V gene. CDR3 sequence (DNA): TGTGCCAGCAGCACCAGCCCTCTAGGCTACGAGCAGTACTTC. Amino acid sequence: CASSTSPLGYEQYF.

Many counts were recorded for this clonotype. V is TRBV6-5 and J is TRBJ1-3; D is uncertain. Germline values: CDR1 MNHEY, CDR2 SVGAGI. V lost 0 bases and J 2 bases, leaving 11 bases between the germline ends. The CDR3 extends over 16 amino acids. CDR3 sequence (DNA): TGTGCCAGCAGTTACTCGATAGGAGGAGCTGGAAACACCATATATTTT. Its translation is CASSYSIGGAGNTIYF.

The V call is TRBV27, the J call TRBJ1-1; 8 bases are a match to TRBD1. V lost 5 bases, J lost 6 bases, and 8 bases stayed unmatched. The V gene's germline CDR1 is MNHEY and CDR2 SMNVEV (reference sequence). The CDR3 has 14 amino acids. In DNA, the CDR3 is TGTGCCAGCAGTCTTCGGACAGGGCGGCCTGAAGCTTTCTTT. As protein: CASSLRTGRPEAFF.

This clonotype occurred a few times. The CDR3 region is CASSVDTSYEQYF. CDR3 DNA sequence: TGTGCCAGCAGTGTGGACACCTCCTACGAGCAGTACTTC. The V gene is TRBV2, the J gene TRBJ2-7; D may be TRBD1 (5 bases). The CDR3 runs 13 residues. The germline CDR1 and CDR2 sequences are SNHLY and FYNNEI. The V and J ends lost 4 bases and 0 bases respectively, with 7 bases between them.

This clonotype was counted at least ten times. V usage is TRBV29-1 and J usage is TRBJ1-2; a weak D match, TRBD1 (5 bases). CDR3 length: 12 residues. Trimming took off 4 bases at V and 8 bases at J, with 14 bases between the two ends. The germline gives CDR1 SQVTM, CDR2 ANQGSEA. In DNA form, the CDR3 reads TGCAGCGTTGGTCCCACAGGCTGGGGCTACACCTTC. Its translation is CSVGPTGWGYTF.

The J gene is TRBJ1-1, the V gene TRBV2; possible D gene TRBD1, 5 bases. Germline V gene sequence: CDR1 SNHLY, CDR2 FYNNEI. V shed 10 bases and J shed 4 bases, with 13 bases lying between them. This CDR3 contains 12 residues. The CDR3 region is CATGTLGTEAFF. The CDR3 nucleotides read TGTGCCACCGGGACTTTAGGCACTGAAGCTTTCTTT.

At least ten counts were recorded for this clonotype. The chain uses TRBV9 and TRBJ1-1, with a tentative D call TRBD1 (6 bases). V lost 6 bases, J lost 4 bases, and 13 bases lay in between. CDR1 is SGDLS and CDR2 is YYNGEE in the germline V gene. This CDR3 is 13 amino acids long. CDR3 residues: CASNRVDGTEAFF. In DNA form, the CDR3 reads TGTGCCAGCAACAGGGTTGACGGCACTGAAGCTTTCTTT.

This clonotype has ten or more counts. The rearrangement joins TRBV6-5 to TRBJ1-1; D is possibly TRBD1 (5 bases). The CDR3 totals 16 residues. Trimming took off 0 bases at V and 0 bases at J, with 11 bases between the two ends. CDR1 MNHEY and CDR2 SVGAGI come from the germline V gene. The CDR3 DNA sequence: TGTGCCAGCAGTTACTCGGGGGACCGTATGAACACTGAAGCTTTCTTT. It is translated as CASSYSGDRMNTEAFF.

In its sample, this clonotype was seen a few times. The chain has TRBV30 and TRBJ2-2; D perhaps matches TRBD1 (6 bases). V lost 4 bases to trimming and J lost 4 bases, with 16 bases between them. Germline CDR1 GTSNPN, CDR2 SVGIG (reference sequence). CDR3 length: 15 amino acids. In DNA, the CDR3 is TGTGCCTGGATCAAAATCCCGACAGGCACCGGGGAGCTGTTTTTT. It is translated as CAWIKIPTGTGELFF.

The table lists this clonotype with many counts. J is TRBJ1-1 and V is TRBV6-1, with D maybe TRBD1 (6 bases). The germline CDR1 and CDR2 sequences are MNHNS and SASEGT. V lost 2 bases and J 1 base, leaving 11 bases between the germline ends. There are 15 residues in the CDR3. The chain's CDR3 is CASSEKVRGNTEAFF. The CDR3 region has the DNA TGTGCCAGCAGTGAAAAAGTCAGGGGGAACACTGAAGCTTTCTTT.

This clonotype was recorded at least ten times. The genes are TRBV15 and TRBJ1-6; no clear D gene. V was pared by 3 bases and J by 7 bases, with 13 bases between. This CDR3 region has 15 residues. The V gene's germline CDR1 is LNHNV and CDR2 YYDKDF (reference sequence). The CDR3 sequence: CATSSMQAANSPLHF. DNA for the CDR3: TGTGCCACCAGCAGTATGCAGGCCGCGAATTCACCCCTCCACTTT.

Of note for this clonotype: A read error is likely, as this CDR3 ends without the conserved phenylalanine or tryptophan. The chain links TRBV7-9 to TRBJ2-7; no clear D. Germline values: CDR1 SEHNR, CDR2 FQNEAQ (reference sequence). The ends were cut back, 1 base at V and 3 bases at J, with 7 bases in the middle. The CDR3 has 13 amino acids. CDR3 sequence reads: CASSLVGGYEQYS. In nucleotides, the CDR3 is TGTGCCAGCAGCTTAGTAGGCGGCTACGAGCAGTACTCC.

Concerning this clonotype itself: A read error is possible here, since a much larger clone lies one base away. The chain links TRBV28 to TRBJ1-5, with D hard to call. Germline V gene lookup returns CDR1 MDHEN and CDR2 SYDVKM. V lost 6 bases and J lost 4, with 13 bases in between. The CDR3 loop spans 14 amino acids. CDR3 sequence: CASSMAGSNQPQHF. In nucleotides, the CDR3 is TGTGCCAGCAGCATGGCCGGGTCTAATCAGCCCCAGCATTTT.

This clonotype was recorded many times. This rearrangement joins TRBV10-3 to TRBJ2-2, with D unclear. Germline CDR1 ENHRY, CDR2 SYGVKD. V was shortened by 0 bases and J by 4 bases, with 6 bases between the two germline ends. The CDR3 length is 14 residues. The CDR3 coding sequence is TGTGCCATCAGTGAGTCTTCCCTCACCGGGGAGCTGTTTTTT. This gives the protein CAISESSLTGELFF.

The table lists this clonotype with many counts. The rearrangement joins TRBV13 to TRBJ1-5; no clear D gene. This CDR3 has 17 residues. CDR1 PRHDT and CDR2 FYEKMQ come from the germline V gene (reference sequence). Trimming took 9 bases from V and 11 from J, leaving 32 bases between them. CDR3 region: CASLPPRNYGLGEAQHF. Here the CDR3 DNA reads TGTGCCAGTCTCCCCCCAAGGAACTATGGTCTGGGTGAAGCCCAGCATTTT. Full variable domain (rest looked up from reference TRBV13 and TRBJ1-5): AAGVIQSPRHLIKEKRETATLKCYPIPRHDTVYWYQQGPGQDPQFLISFYEKMQSDKGSIPDRFSAQQFSDYHSELNMSSLELGDSALYFCASLPPRNYGLGEAQHFGDGTRLSIL.

This clonotype was seen at least ten times. J is TRBJ2-7 and V is TRBV20-1; perhaps D is TRBD1 or TRBD2 (5 bases each). Trimming removed 0 bases at V and 2 bases at J, with 11 bases between. Germline values: CDR1 DFQATT, CDR2 SNEGSKA (reference sequence). There are 14 residues in the CDR3. The CDR3: CSAREGTGTYEQYF. The CDR3 nucleotides read TGCAGTGCTAGAGAGGGGACGGGGACCTACGAGCAGTACTTC.

This clonotype was detected many times. This chain uses TRBV28 with TRBJ2-7; possibly TRBD1 for D (6 bases). Looked up from germline, CDR1 is MDHEN and CDR2 is SYDVKM. The CDR3 covers 16 residues. The V and J ends lost 1 base and 6 bases respectively, with 19 bases between them. CDR3 protein: CASSLYTGSASSEQYF. DNA of the CDR3: TGTGCCAGCAGTTTATATACAGGGAGCGCTTCGTCCGAGCAGTACTTC.

The V gene is TRBV30, the J gene TRBJ1-1, with 9 bases identical to TRBD1. CDR3 length: 16 residues. Germline V gene sequence: CDR1 GTSNPN, CDR2 SVGIG (reference sequence). J was trimmed by 2 bases and V by 2 bases; bases with no gene match: 9. CDR3 amino acids: CAWSPTATGGNTEAFF. CDR3 bases: TGTGCCTGGAGTCCAACCGCGACAGGGGGAAACACTGAAGCTTTCTTT.

This clonotype was picked up many times. The chain carries TRBV12-3 or TRBV12-4 and TRBJ1-3, with unresolved D. V dropped 2 bases and J dropped 3 bases, with 5 bases sitting between them. The CDR3 totals 13 residues. The CDR3 sequence is CASSLHLGNTIYF. DNA of the CDR3: TGTGCCAGCAGTTTACACCTTGGAAACACCATATATTTT.

This clonotype was picked up many times. V is TRBV5-4 and J is TRBJ2-7; 9 nucleotides match TRBD2. CDR1 and CDR2 from the germline V gene are SGHNT and YYREEE (reference sequence). J was trimmed by 4 bases and V by 3 bases; bases with no gene match: 8. The CDR3 has 15 amino acids. The CDR3 DNA sequence: TGTGCCAGCAGCTCCAAAGCGGGGGGAGGGTACGAGCAGTACTTC. Residues: CASSSKAGGGYEQYF.

This clonotype was observed once. The rearrangement uses TRBV11-1 and TRBJ2-5; D possibly matches TRBD1 or TRBD2 (5 bases each). V lost 1 base, J lost 5 bases, and 20 bases lay in between. The germline V gene has CDR1 SGHAT and CDR2 FQDESV (reference sequence). This CDR3 comprises 17 residues. The CDR3 coding sequence is TGTGCCAGCAGCTTAGGCCCCGAGGGGCCCCCGGGGGAGACCCAGTACTTC. Protein: CASSLGPEGPPGETQYF.

CDR3 sequence (DNA): TGTGCCAGCAGTGGGGTCGACTGGGGCTACACCTTC. Translating it yields CASSGVDWGYTF. J is TRBJ1-2 and V is TRBV6-1; D unclear. This CDR3 spans 12 amino acids. V gave up 4 bases and J gave up 8 bases, with 11 bases separating them. Germline CDR1 is MNHNS and CDR2 is SASEGT.

There are many counts of this clonotype. J is TRBJ2-5 and V is TRBV2; 8 positions agree with TRBD2. Germline CDR1 reads SNHLY; CDR2 reads FYNNEI. The CDR3 is 15 amino acids. The junction had 6 bases not matched to a gene; V was cut back by 0 bases and J by 6 bases. CDR3 loop: CASSEAGGAGKTQYF. The CDR3 nucleotides are TGTGCCAGCAGTGAAGCCGGGGGGGCCGGAAAGACCCAGTACTTC.

There are many counts of this clonotype. The chain carries TRBV28 and TRBJ2-5, with D possibly being TRBD2 (6 bases). Germline loops: CDR1 MDHEN, CDR2 SYDVKM. This CDR3 region has 15 residues. V lost 4 bases, J lost 2 bases, and 14 bases lay in between. CDR3 sequence: CASSSRGSLQETQYF. The CDR3 bases are TGTGCCAGCAGTTCACGGGGGAGCCTTCAAGAGACCCAGTACTTC.

Many counts were recorded for this clonotype. The rearrangement uses TRBV20-1 and TRBJ1-1; D remains unclear. Trimming pared 0 bases from V and 4 bases from J, leaving 12 bases between. The length of the CDR3 is 14 residues. The germline CDR1 and CDR2 sequences are DFQATT and SNEGSKA (reference sequence). CDR3 in DNA: TGCAGTGCTAGAGATCCAGGCCGGGCCACTGAAGCTTTCTTT. Protein product: CSARDPGRATEAFF.

Many counts were recorded for this clonotype. Germline is not matched at one junction end, which may reflect a read error. The chain uses TRBV29-1 and TRBJ1-5; 7 bases line up with TRBD1. Germline V gene sequence: CDR1 SQVTM, CDR2 ANQGSEA. This CDR3 spans 14 amino acids. CDR3 in DNA: TGCAGTGTTGGGGGGGGACAGCGAAATCAGCCCCAGCATTTT. Translating gives CSVGGGQRNQPQHF. The full variable domain, rest sourced from reference TRBV29-1 and TRBJ1-5, is SAVISQKPSRDICQRGTSLTIQCQVDSQVTMMFWYRQQPGQSLTLIATANQGSEATYESGFVIDKFPISRPNLTFSTLTVSNMSPEDSSIYLCSVGGGQRNQPQHFGDGTRLSIL.

This clonotype was observed a few times. V usage is TRBV20-1 and J usage is TRBJ1-2; D is unresolved. V shed 1 base and J shed 3 bases, with 21 bases lying between them. The germline CDR1 and CDR2 sequences are DFQATT and SNEGSKA (reference sequence). The CDR3 has 17 residues. As DNA, the CDR3 is TGCAGTGCTAGAGGCCTAGAAAGGAAGTGGGATGACTATGGCTACACCTTC. Its protein is CSARGLERKWDDYGYTF.

This clonotype was found many times. The rearrangement uses TRBV7-2 and TRBJ2-7; the D gene is possibly TRBD1 (6 bases). V lost 5 bases and J lost 3, with 17 bases in between. This CDR3 has 15 amino acids. Germline CDR1 is SGHTA and CDR2 is FQGNSA. The CDR3 region has the DNA TGTGCCAGCAGCCCGGATCGGGTCAGGGGCTACGAGCAGTACTTC. It is translated as CASSPDRVRGYEQYF.